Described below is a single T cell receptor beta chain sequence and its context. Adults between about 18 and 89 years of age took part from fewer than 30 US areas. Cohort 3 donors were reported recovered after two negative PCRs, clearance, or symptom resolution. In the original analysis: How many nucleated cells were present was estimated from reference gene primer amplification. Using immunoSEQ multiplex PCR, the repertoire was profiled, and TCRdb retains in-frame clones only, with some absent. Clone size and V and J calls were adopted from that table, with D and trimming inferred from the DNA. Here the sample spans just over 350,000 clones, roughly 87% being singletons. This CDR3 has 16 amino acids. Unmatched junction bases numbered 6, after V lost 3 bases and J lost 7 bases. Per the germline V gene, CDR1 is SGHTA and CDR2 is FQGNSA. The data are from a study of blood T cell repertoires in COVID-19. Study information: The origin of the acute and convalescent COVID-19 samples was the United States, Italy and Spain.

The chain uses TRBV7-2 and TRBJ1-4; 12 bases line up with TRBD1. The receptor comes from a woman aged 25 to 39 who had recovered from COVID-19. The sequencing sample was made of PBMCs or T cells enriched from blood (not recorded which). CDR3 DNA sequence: TGTGCCAGCAGCTTCACCGGGACAGGGGGCCCTGAAAAACTGTTTTTT. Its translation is CASSFTGTGGPEKLFF.